The subject of this entry is one TCR beta chain. What it binds is not known. This specimen belongs to a study of CD8 T cells in ankylosing spondylitis. MiXCR, applied by TCRdb to the 5' RACE reads, yields one record per CDR3 protein. The sample lists 670,000 or so distinct CDR3 sequences; around 20% were seen once. Germline loops: CDR1 DFQATT, CDR2 SNEGSKA (reference sequence). V lost 1 base and J lost 6; bases outside the gene matches: 12. The CDR3 has 17 residues. Regarding the study as a whole: Disease-linked clones had a CD8+ phenotype and relatively low frequency in peripheral blood. What appeared characteristic of ankylosing spondylitis blood was a TCR beta motif of 7 or 8 highly homologous variants. Disease-associated clones were reportedly significantly overrepresented in matched ankylosing spondylitis synovial fluid.

The chain is built from TRBV20-1 and TRBJ2-1; 10 nucleotides agree with TRBD2. The specimen sequenced was blood, either unsorted or a sorted T cell fraction (not recorded which). The clonotype was recovered from a male donor with ankylosing spondylitis. The CDR3 bases are TGCAGTGCTAGAGGGCGTGTTCAGCGGGGGGGCCGCAATGAGCAGTTCTTC. Protein product: CSARGRVQRGGRNEQFF.